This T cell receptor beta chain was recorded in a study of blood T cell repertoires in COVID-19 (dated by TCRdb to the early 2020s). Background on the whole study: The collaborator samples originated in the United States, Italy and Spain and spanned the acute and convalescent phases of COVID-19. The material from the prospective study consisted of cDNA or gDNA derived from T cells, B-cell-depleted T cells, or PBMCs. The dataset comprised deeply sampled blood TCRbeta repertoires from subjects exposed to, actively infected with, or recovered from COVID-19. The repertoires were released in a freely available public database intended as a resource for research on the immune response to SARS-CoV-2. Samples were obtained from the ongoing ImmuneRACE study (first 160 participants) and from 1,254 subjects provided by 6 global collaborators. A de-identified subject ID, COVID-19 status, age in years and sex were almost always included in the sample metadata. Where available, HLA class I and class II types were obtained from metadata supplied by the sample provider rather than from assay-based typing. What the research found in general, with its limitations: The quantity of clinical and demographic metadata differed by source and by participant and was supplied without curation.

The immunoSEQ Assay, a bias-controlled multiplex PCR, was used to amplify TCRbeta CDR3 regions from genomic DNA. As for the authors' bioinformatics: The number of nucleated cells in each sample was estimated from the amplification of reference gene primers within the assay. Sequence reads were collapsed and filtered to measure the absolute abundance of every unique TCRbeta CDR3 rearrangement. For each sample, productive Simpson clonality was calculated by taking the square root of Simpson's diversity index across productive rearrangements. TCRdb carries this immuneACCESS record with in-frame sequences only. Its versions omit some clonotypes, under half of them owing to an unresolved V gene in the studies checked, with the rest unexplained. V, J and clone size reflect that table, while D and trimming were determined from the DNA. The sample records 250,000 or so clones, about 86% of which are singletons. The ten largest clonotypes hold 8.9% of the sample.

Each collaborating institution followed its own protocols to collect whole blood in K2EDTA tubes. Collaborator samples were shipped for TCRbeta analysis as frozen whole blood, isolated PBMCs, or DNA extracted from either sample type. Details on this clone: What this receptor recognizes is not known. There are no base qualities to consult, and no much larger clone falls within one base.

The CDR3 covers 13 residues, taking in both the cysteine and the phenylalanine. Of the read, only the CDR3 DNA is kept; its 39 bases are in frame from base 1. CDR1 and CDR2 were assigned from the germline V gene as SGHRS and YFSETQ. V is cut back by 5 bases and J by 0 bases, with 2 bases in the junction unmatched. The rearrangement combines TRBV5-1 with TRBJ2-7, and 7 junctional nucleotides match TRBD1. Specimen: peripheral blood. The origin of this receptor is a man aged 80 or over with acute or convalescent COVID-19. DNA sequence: TGCGCCAGCAGACGGGACAGCTCCTACGAGCAGTACTTC. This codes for CASRRDSSYEQYF.